Following are 9 T cell receptor beta chains from one sample sequenced in a study of a mutant IDH1 vaccine in newly diagnosed glioma. Specified time point: baseline, week 1 (first vaccination visit). Treatment described: pre-vaccination baseline after standard-of-care therapy. The protocol was immunoSEQ multiplex PCR, while the TCRdb copy is restricted to in-frame clones and leaves out a portion. Here the sample spans 15,000 to 20,000 clones, approximately 80% being singletons. The input for sequencing was PBMCs, taken from a glioma patient treated with radiotherapy, temozolomide or both. The receptors were sampled from a man between 40 and 49 years old with glioma.

This chain links TRBV29-1 with TRBJ2-3; unclear D gene. The germline V and J ends were trimmed by 6 bases and 2 bases, with 18 bases remaining between them. CDR1 is SQVTM and CDR2 is ANQGSEA in the germline V gene. This CDR3 comprises 15 residues. The CDR3: CSVQADGLITDTQYF. CDR3 DNA: TGCAGCGTCCAGGCGGACGGGTTAATCACAGATACGCAGTATTTT.

The rearrangement links TRBV29-1 to TRBJ2-3; the match to TRBD1 covers 7 bases. Germline-derived CDR1 and CDR2 are SQVTM and ANQGSEA. The CDR3 consists of 13 residues. The J segment lost 2 bases and the V segment lost 6 bases, leaving 5 bases of the junction unmatched. The CDR3 loop reads CSVMTGSTDTQYF. Here the CDR3 DNA reads TGCAGCGTGATGACAGGGTCCACAGATACGCAGTATTTT.

The chain joins TRBV25-1 to TRBJ1-2, with a weak D call TRBD1 (6 bases). The V gene's germline CDR1 is MGHDK and CDR2 SYGVNS. This CDR3 spans 16 amino acids. V lost 4 bases, J lost 4 bases, and 19 bases lay in between. CDR3 in DNA: TGTGCCAGCAGTGCTTCCGACAGGTATCCAGGCTATGGCTACACCTTC. Translating it yields CASSASDRYPGYGYTF.

The chain couples TRBV18 to TRBJ2-2, with 8 bases that match TRBD2. The CDR3 is made up of 13 amino acids. The J segment lost 5 bases and the V segment lost 6 bases, leaving 2 bases of the junction unmatched. CDR1 and CDR2 (germline): KGHSH, LQKENI. The CDR3, as DNA: TGTGCCAGCTCTCCTAGCGGGACCGGGGAGCTGTTTTTT. Translated: CASSPSGTGELFF.

This chain links TRBV14 with TRBJ2-3; D gene uncertain. Trimming cost V 4 bases and J 2 bases, with 4 bases left between them. The germline CDR1 and CDR2 sequences are SGHDN and FVKESK. The CDR3 runs 12 residues. The CDR3 nucleotides are TGTGCCAGCAGCCCCTTCACAGATACGCAGTATTTT. Amino acid sequence: CASSPFTDTQYF.

This clone was recorded only once. The chain employs TRBV29-1 and TRBJ1-3; 7 bases fit TRBD1. The V gene end was trimmed by 4 bases and the J gene end by 0 bases; junction bases not matched to a gene: 0. This CDR3 is 13 amino acids long. Germline assignment: CDR1 SQVTM and CDR2 ANQGSEA. CDR3 bases: TGCAGCGTTGGACAGGGCTCTGGAAACACCATATATTTT. It specifies CSVGQGSGNTIYF.

The chain employs TRBV18 and TRBJ2-7; no definite D call. V dropped 6 bases and J dropped 4 bases, with 16 bases sitting between them. This CDR3 is built from 14 residues. Germline CDR1 reads KGHSH; CDR2 reads LQKENI. Here the CDR3 DNA reads TGTGCCAGCTCGAAAAACCCCTTAACGTACGAGCAGTACTTC. Protein product: CASSKNPLTYEQYF.

The chain recombines TRBV2 with TRBJ2-5, with 9 bases that match TRBD2. The CDR3 extends over 14 amino acids. Germline CDR1 SNHLY, CDR2 FYNNEI. V lost 5 bases, J lost 1 base, and 2 bases stayed unmatched. CDR3 sequence reads: CASSNSGSQETQYF. The CDR3 DNA reads TGTGCCAGCAGTAATAGCGGGAGCCAAGAGACCCAGTACTTC.

This chain connects TRBV2 to TRBJ1-2; D not resolved. Germline CDR1 reads SNHLY; CDR2 reads FYNNEI. Deletions cut 4 bases from V and 0 bases from J, with 9 bases between. The CDR3 has 14 residues. The CDR3 protein is CASSGTAANYGYTF. CDR3 nucleotide sequence: TGTGCCAGCAGTGGGACGGCTGCTAACTATGGCTACACCTTC.